This T cell receptor (beta chain) was observed in a study of technical replicates of blood from a handful of donors. V gave up 2 bases and J gave up 2 bases, with 16 bases separating them. This CDR3 comprises 17 residues. Germline CDR1 reads MGHRA; CDR2 reads YSYEKL. This table comes from immunoSEQ multiplex PCR, and its TCRdb copy is limited to in-frame clones, with some not included. The sample holds tens of thousands of clones, 95% to 99% seen once. Material: T cells isolated from PBMCs. The rearrangement uses TRBV4-1 and TRBJ2-1; D is possibly TRBD2 (6 bases). The sequence was obtained from a human donor in good health. The CDR3 nucleotides are TGCGCCAGCAGCCAACCGGGGGAGGTGGAGGCCTACAATGAGCAGTTCTTC. Encoded protein: CASSQPGEVEAYNEQFF.